This T cell receptor (beta chain) emerged from a study of blood T cells in healthy people across ages. A second 7 to 11 cycle PCR used barcoded and J-beta primers. MiXCR was run by TCRdb on the 5' RACE reads, yielding one entry per CDR3 protein. The top ten clones hold roughly 9% of a sample with over 700,000 distinct CDR3 sequences, 25% of them seen once. Trimming shortened V by 6 bases and J by 11 bases, and 14 bases separated the two germline ends. This CDR3 is 13 amino acids long. A further study also used this sample, focusing on T cells of mothers and their children. That work states: Each child gave 2.5 million to 3.5 million TCR beta CDR3 reads (each mother, over 9 million).

The chain joins TRBV12-3 or TRBV12-4 to TRBJ1-6, with TRBD1 as a possible D gene (5 bases). Input material: blood. This TCR was sampled from a boy younger than 18 in good health. CDR3 loop: CASRQVEGTPLHF. Written as DNA, the CDR3 is TGTGCCAGCAGACAGGTCGAGGGGACACCCCTCCACTTT.